This T cell receptor beta chain came from a study of Ad26.COV2.S vaccination and SARS-CoV-2 variants. Findings and limits, study-wide: With respect to non-spike TCR breadth, vaccine and placebo recipients were similar.

The data were produced by immunoSEQ multiplex PCR, yet TCRdb's version contains in-frame clones alone and is incomplete. The data contain about 330,000 clones, under 90% of them singletons. CDR3 length: 10 residues. Trimming left V 4 bases short and J 3 bases short, with 1 base between. CDR1 is KGHSH and CDR2 is LQKENI in the germline V gene. The treatment: some 19 received Ad26.COV2.S at low or high dose, single or two shots; about 5 received placebo; per-sample allocation not given. Sampling happened 63 days after the first vaccine or placebo injection. Donor was an adult aged 18-55 years in Boston. As to this clone: Its cognate antigen is unknown.

The TCR comes from a person aged 18 to 65 who received the Ad26.COV2.S COVID-19 vaccine or a placebo. The genes are TRBV18 and TRBJ2-7; D is unresolved. The sequences come from peripheral blood, collected in a trial of Ad26.COV2.S vaccine versus placebo. CDR3 coding DNA: TGTGCCAGCTCACACTACGAGCAGTACTTC. It is translated as CASSHYEQYF. The full variable domain, completed using reference TRBV18 and TRBJ2-7, is NAGVMQNPRHLVRRRGQEARLRCSPMKGHSHVYWYRQLPEEGLKFMVYLQKENIIDESGMPKERFSAEFPKEGPSILRIQQVVRGDSAAYFCASSHYEQYFGPGTRLTVT.